Listed below are T cell receptor beta chains from one sample, sequenced in a study of cytomegalovirus exposure and HLA in healthy donors. TCRdb's copy holds only in-frame clones and misses some; the assay was immunoSEQ multiplex PCR. The sample has roughly 200,000 clones; approximately 86% are singletons. The specimen was PBMCs. The source is a man aged 30 to 45 in good health and CMV-seropositive. Both conserved end residues are part of each CDR3. A D gene is named only where the DNA matches it firmly. The size field is filled for only some rows; it gives once, few, many or a size class.

TRBV11-3	TRBJ2-2	NA	TRBD1	CASSPGTGPGELFF	TGTGCCAGCAGCCCCGGGACAGGCCCCGGGGAGCTGTTTTTT
TRBV7-6	TRBJ1-5	NA	NA	CASSTGGNQPQHF	TGTGCCAGCAGCACTGGGGGGAATCAGCCCCAGCATTTT
TRBV6-5	TRBJ1-3	NA	NA	CASRPERPGNTIYF	TGTGCCAGCAGGCCGGAACGGCCTGGAAACACCATATATTTT
TRBV7-9	TRBJ1-5	few	NA	CASSFVGQPQHF	TGTGCCAGCAGCTTTGTAGGGCAGCCCCAGCATTTT
TRBV27	TRBJ1-5	NA	TRBD1	CASSSGTGDSNQPQHF	TGTGCCAGCAGTTCCGGGACAGGTGATAGCAATCAGCCCCAGCATTTT
TRBV5-1	TRBJ1-2	NA	NA	CASSQDWNYGYTF	TGCGCCAGCAGCCAGGACTGGAACTATGGCTACACCTTC
TRBV7-7	TRBJ2-5	NA	NA	CASSPGQEETQYF	TGTGCTAGCAGCCCTGGCCAGGAAGAGACCCAGTACTTC
TRBV28	TRBJ1-3	NA	NA	CASQPIGTGGNTIYF	TGTGCCAGCCAACCTATCGGGACGGGAGGAAACACCATATATTTT
TRBV11-2	TRBJ2-7	NA	TRBD1	CASSLGTGSYEQYF	TGTGCCAGCAGCTTAGGGACAGGCTCCTACGAGCAGTACTTC
TRBV16	TRBJ1-5	NA	NA	CASSQSRGLEQPQHF	TGTGCCAGCAGCCAATCGCGCGGGTTGGAGCAGCCCCAGCATTTT
TRBV6-5	TRBJ2-4	NA	NA	CASTGGNIQYF	TGTGCCAGCACTGGCGGGAACATTCAGTACTTC
TRBV4-1	TRBJ2-1	NA	NA	CASSQAPGLSNEQFF	TGCGCCAGCAGCCAAGCGCCGGGACTTAGCAATGAGCAGTTCTTC
TRBV6-1	TRBJ1-5	NA	TRBD1	CASSLDRASNQPQHF	TGTGCCAGCAGTCTGGACAGGGCCAGCAATCAGCCCCAGCATTTT
TRBV4-1	TRBJ2-7	few	NA	CASSQGPPGQLLYEQYF	TGCGCCAGCAGCCAGGGTCCACCGGGACAACTACTCTACGAGCAGTACTTC
TRBV14	TRBJ1-3	NA	NA	CASSPDFRGTIYF	TGTGCCAGCAGCCCGGACTTCCGAGGCACCATATATTTT
TRBV30	TRBJ2-7	few	NA	CAWSVLLGYEQYF	TGTGCCTGGAGTGTATTGTTAGGGTACGAGCAGTACTTC
TRBV9	TRBJ2-7	few	TRBD2	CASSITPTSSYEQYF	TGTGCCAGCAGCATCACCCCGACTAGCAGCTACGAGCAGTACTTC
TRBV6-5	TRBJ2-7	NA	TRBD2	CASSYGEGTRHEQYF	TGTGCCAGCAGTTACGGGGAGGGGACTAGGCACGAGCAGTACTTC
TRBV6-6	TRBJ1-2	NA	TRBD1	CASSWDRGNYGYTF	TGTGCCAGCAGTTGGGACAGGGGAAACTATGGCTACACCTTC
TRBV11-1	TRBJ2-7	NA	NA	CASSLRGLARTYEQYF	TGTGCCAGCAGCTTACGAGGGCTAGCGAGGACCTACGAGCAGTACTTC
TRBV5-1	TRBJ2-2	NA	NA	CASSLTSRGAGELFF	TGCGCCAGCAGCTTGACTAGCAGGGGCGCCGGGGAGCTGTTTTTT
TRBV28	TRBJ1-5	NA	TRBD1	CASSLHTGDNQPQHF	TGTGCCAGCAGTTTACATACAGGGGACAATCAGCCCCAGCATTTT
TRBV2	TRBJ1-2	many	NA	CASSEVSGYYGYTF	TGTGCCAGCAGTGAAGTCTCGGGCTACTATGGCTACACCTTC
TRBV4-3	TRBJ2-2	NA	TRBD1	CASSQATGVGELFF	TGCGCCAGCAGCCAGGCTACAGGGGTCGGGGAGCTGTTTTTT
TRBV2	TRBJ2-5	NA	NA	CASTRRGETQYF	TGTGCCAGCACACGCAGGGGAGAGACCCAGTACTTC
TRBV18	TRBJ1-2	NA	NA	CASSLPDEGGLYGYTF	TGTGCCAGCTCACTCCCCGACGAGGGGGGACTCTATGGCTACACCTTC
TRBV5-6	TRBJ2-1	once	NA	CASSLREATQERFF	TGTGCCAGCAGCTTGAGGGAGGCAACACAGGAGCGGTTCTTC
TRBV25-1	TRBJ2-6	NA	NA	CASRGLAVLTF	TGTGCCAGCAGGGGACTCGCGGTCCTGACTTTC
TRBV5-1	TRBJ2-7	once	NA	CASSPVLGGAYEQYF	TGCGCCAGCAGCCCCGTCCTAGGGGGAGCCTACGAGCAGTACTTC
TRBV18	TRBJ1-5	NA	TRBD1	CASSPGTENQPQHF	TGTGCCAGCTCACCCGGGACAGAAAATCAGCCCCAGCATTTT
TRBV10-3	TRBJ1-5	NA	TRBD1	CAISGQGLTAQHF	TGTGCCATCAGCGGACAGGGCCTTACTGCCCAGCATTTT
TRBV7-9	TRBJ2-1	NA	NA	CASSLRDMANEQFF	TGTGCCAGCAGCTTAAGGGACATGGCTAATGAGCAGTTCTTC
TRBV30	TRBJ1-2	few	TRBD1	CAWDKGAGGYTF	TGTGCCTGGGACAAGGGGGCCGGTGGCTACACCTTC
TRBV5-1	TRBJ2-7	NA	NA	CASSESMLYEQYF	TGCGCCAGCAGCGAATCCATGCTCTACGAGCAGTACTTC
TRBV18	TRBJ2-7	NA	NA	CASSPSGRTLPREQYF	TGTGCCAGCTCACCATCAGGGAGGACACTGCCCCGCGAGCAGTACTTC
TRBV15	TRBJ1-1	NA	NA	CATSRANTEAFF	TGTGCCACCAGCAGAGCAAACACTGAAGCTTTCTTT
TRBV2	TRBJ2-1	once	TRBD2	CASSDTSGLAGGPHNEQFF	TGTGCCAGCAGTGATACCAGCGGACTAGCGGGGGGGCCCCACAATGAGCAGTTCTTC
TRBV7-3	TRBJ2-3	NA	TRBD2	CASSPSAREAQYF	TGTGCCAGCAGCCCAAGCGCGCGGGAGGCGCAGTATTTT
TRBV13	TRBJ2-7	NA	NA	CASSLGSRGNYYEQYF	TGTGCCAGCAGCTTAGGCTCAAGGGGGAATTACTACGAGCAGTACTTC
TRBV6-4	TRBJ2-1	NA	NA	CASSFRDEQFF	TGTGCCAGCAGTTTTCGGGACGAACAGTTCTTC
TRBV6-5	TRBJ1-3	NA	TRBD1	CASSPDRGSGNTIYF	TGTGCCAGCAGCCCGGACAGGGGCTCTGGAAACACCATATATTTT
TRBV30	TRBJ1-6	NA	NA	CAWTLRVRELPLHF	TGTGCCTGGACCTTGCGGGTTCGCGAGTTACCCCTCCACTTT
TRBV5-1	TRBJ2-7	NA	NA	CASSLALTTGSDEQYF	TGCGCCAGCAGCTTGGCCCTAACGACAGGCTCCGATGAGCAGTACTTC
TRBV5-4	TRBJ2-7	NA	NA	CASSLGGKPTYEQYF	TGTGCCAGCAGTCTAGGGGGGAAACCGACCTACGAGCAGTACTTC
TRBV27	TRBJ2-3	NA	TRBD2	CASSWKTGVGTLAGAGTQYF	TGTGCCAGCAGTTGGAAAACAGGGGTGGGAACACTAGCGGGAGCGGGTACGCAGTATTTT
TRBV6-6	TRBJ1-6	NA	NA	CASSPTFGESPLHF	TGTGCCAGCAGCCCTACTTTCGGCGAATCACCCCTCCACTTT
TRBV6-1	TRBJ1-5	NA	NA	CASNWQFTSNQPQHF	TGTGCCAGCAACTGGCAGTTTACTAGCAATCAGCCCCAGCATTTT
TRBV7-9	TRBJ2-1	NA	NA	CASRYAGTSSYNEQFF	TGTGCCAGCAGATACGCCGGGACAAGCTCCTACAATGAGCAGTTCTTC
TRBV5-1	TRBJ1-5	NA	NA	CASSFGPGDQPQHF	TGCGCCAGCAGCTTTGGCCCCGGTGATCAGCCCCAGCATTTT
TRBV18	TRBJ2-3	NA	NA	CASSPGLDTQYF	TGTGCCAGCTCACCAGGACTTGATACGCAGTATTTT
TRBV5-4	TRBJ1-2	NA	TRBD1	CASSGDRDGYTF	TGTGCCAGCAGCGGCGACAGGGATGGCTACACCTTC
TRBV19	TRBJ2-5	NA	TRBD2	CASSIVGLAGGRETQYF	TGTGCCAGTAGTATAGTGGGACTAGCGGGCGGGCGGGAGACCCAGTACTTC
TRBV6-4	TRBJ2-2	NA	NA	CASSDRGITGELFF	TGTGCCAGCAGTGATCGGGGGATCACCGGGGAGCTGTTTTTT